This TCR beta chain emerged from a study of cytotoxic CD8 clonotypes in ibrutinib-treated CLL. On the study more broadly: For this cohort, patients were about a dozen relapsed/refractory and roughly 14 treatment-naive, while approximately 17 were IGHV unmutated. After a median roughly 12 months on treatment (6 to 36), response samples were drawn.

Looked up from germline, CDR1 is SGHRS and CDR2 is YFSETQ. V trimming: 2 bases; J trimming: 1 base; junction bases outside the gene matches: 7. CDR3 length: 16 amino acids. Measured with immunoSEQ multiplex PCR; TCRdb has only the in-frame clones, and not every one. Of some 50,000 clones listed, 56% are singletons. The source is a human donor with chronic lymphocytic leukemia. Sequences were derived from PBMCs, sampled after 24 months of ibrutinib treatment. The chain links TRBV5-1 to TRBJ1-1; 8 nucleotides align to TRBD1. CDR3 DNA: TGCGCCAGCAGCTTTGGGGACAGGAACACGAACACTGAAGCTTTCTTT. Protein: CASSFGDRNTNTEAFF.